This is a list of T cell receptor beta chains from one sample in a study of blood T cell repertoires in COVID-19. Measured with immunoSEQ multiplex PCR; TCRdb has only the in-frame clones, and not every one. The table shows 100,000 to 150,000 clones, with approximately 74% occurring only once. Sequenced: peripheral blood. These receptors came from a man between 60 and 70 years old with acute or convalescent COVID-19. Both conserved end residues are part of each CDR3. The order of the fields is clone size, D gene, J gene, V gene, CDR3 protein, CDR3 DNA. A D gene is named only where the DNA matches it firmly. Clone sizes are given selectively: once, few, many, or a class where the clone is expanded.

>.|TRBD1|TRBJ1-1|TRBV30
CAWSVFGGQVAFF
TGTGCCTGGAGTGTATTCGGAGGACAGGTAGCTTTCTTT
>.|TRBD1|TRBJ1-2|TRBV20-1
CSASVTGTGESGYTF
TGCAGTGCTAGTGTTACCGGGACAGGGGAGAGCGGCTACACCTTC
>.|TRBD1|TRBJ2-2|TRBV5-1
CASSLGTGETGELFF
TGCGCCAGCAGCTTGGGGACAGGGGAAACCGGGGAGCTGTTTTTT
>few|TRBD2|TRBJ2-2|TRBV2
CASRGLAGGTGELFF
TGTGCCAGCAGGGGACTAGCGGGAGGCACCGGGGAGCTGTTTTTT
>few|.|TRBJ1-1|TRBV7-9
CASSSSLGWTEAFF
TGTGCCAGCAGCTCTAGTCTGGGTTGGACTGAAGCTTTCTTT
>.|.|TRBJ1-1|TRBV7-6
CASRPMAGVNTEAFF
TGTGCCAGCCGCCCGATGGCAGGCGTGAACACTGAAGCTTTCTTT
>few|.|TRBJ1-6|TRBV11-3
CASSFWTADSPLHF
TGTGCCAGCAGCTTTTGGACTGCCGATTCACCCCTCCACTTT
>once|.|TRBJ2-1|TRBV5-1
CASRAAVSVIEQFF
TGCGCCAGCAGGGCGGCGGTGTCCGTCATCGAGCAGTTCTTC
>.|.|TRBJ1-4|TRBV5-1
CASSPGGGNNEKLFF
TGCGCCAGCAGCCCCGGCGGGGGGAACAATGAAAAACTGTTTTTT
>few|.|TRBJ2-1|TRBV7-2
CASSLPGSVHEQFF
TGTGCCAGCAGCTTACCAGGGTCGGTCCATGAGCAGTTCTTC
>once|.|TRBJ1-2|TRBV7-3
CASSQTSTGGYTF
TGTGCCAGCAGCCAGACCAGCACGGGAGGCTACACCTTC
>.|.|TRBJ2-6|TRBV19
CASSIGYWSRASNGANVLTF
TGTGCCAGTAGTATAGGATACTGGAGCAGGGCTAGTAATGGGGCCAACGTCCTGACTTTC
>.|.|TRBJ2-3|TRBV7-9
CASSAGLDTQYF
TGTGCCAGCAGCGCGGGACTAGATACGCAGTATTTT
>.|.|TRBJ1-1|TRBV14
CASSHSKTGTKNTEAFF
TGTGCCAGCAGCCATTCGAAAACAGGGACGAAGAACACTGAAGCTTTCTTT
>.|TRBD1|TRBJ1-2|TRBV6-5
CASSYTTGAANYGYTF
TGTGCCAGCAGTTACACTACAGGGGCGGCTAACTATGGCTACACCTTC
>few|TRBD1|TRBJ2-7|TRBV2
CASSDGTVSSYEQYF
TGTGCCAGCAGTGACGGGACAGTTTCCTCCTACGAGCAGTACTTC
>once|.|TRBJ2-3|TRBV15
CATSRGGRATSTDTQYF
TGTGCCACCAGCAGAGGAGGTCGAGCGACTAGCACAGATACGCAGTATTTT
>.|.|TRBJ1-2|TRBV5-4
CASSSGRAGVNYGYTF
TGTGCCAGCAGCTCGGGGAGGGCCGGTGTAAACTATGGCTACACCTTC
>.|TRBD2|TRBJ2-1|TRBV24-1
CATRDYGISEQFF
TGTGCCACTAGGGACTATGGTATCAGTGAGCAGTTCTTC
>.|TRBD2|TRBJ2-1|TRBV9
CASSPRTSGAGEQFF
TGTGCCAGCAGCCCCCGGACTAGCGGGGCCGGGGAGCAGTTCTTC
>.|TRBD1|TRBJ1-5|TRBV29-1
CSVGTAGGQPQHF
TGCAGCGTAGGGACAGCCGGAGGTCAGCCCCAGCATTTT
>.|TRBD1|TRBJ1-2|TRBV6-5
CASSYSRQGANGYTF
TGTGCCAGCAGTTACTCGAGACAGGGGGCGAATGGCTACACCTTC
>.|.|TRBJ2-3|TRBV5-1
CASSAGQYSTDTQYF
TGCGCCAGCAGCGCGGGACAGTATAGCACAGATACGCAGTATTTT
>.|TRBD1|TRBJ2-2|TRBV25-1
CASTQTGVVGELFF
TGTGCCAGCACCCAGACAGGGGTGGTCGGGGAGCTGTTTTTT
>once|.|TRBJ1-4|TRBV5-8
CASSSVGGFEKLFF
TGTGCCAGCAGCTCCGTCGGGGGATTTGAAAAACTGTTTTTT
>.|TRBD2|TRBJ2-7|TRBV2
CASSEVEAGDGQQYF
TGTGCCAGCAGTGAAGTCGAGGCGGGAGACGGGCAACAGTACTTC
>.|TRBD2|TRBJ2-4|TRBV10-1
CASLLAVKNIQYF
TGCGCCAGCTTACTAGCGGTAAAAAACATTCAGTACTTC